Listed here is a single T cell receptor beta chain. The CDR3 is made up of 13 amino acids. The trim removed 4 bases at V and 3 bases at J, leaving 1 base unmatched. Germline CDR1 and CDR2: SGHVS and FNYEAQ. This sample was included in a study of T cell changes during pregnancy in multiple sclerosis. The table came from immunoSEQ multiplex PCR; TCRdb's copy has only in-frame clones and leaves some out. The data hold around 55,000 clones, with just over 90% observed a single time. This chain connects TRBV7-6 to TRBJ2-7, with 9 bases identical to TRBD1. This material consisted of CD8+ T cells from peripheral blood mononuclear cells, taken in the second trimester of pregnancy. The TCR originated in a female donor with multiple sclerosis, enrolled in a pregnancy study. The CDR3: CASSWDRDYEQYF. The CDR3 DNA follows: TGTGCCAGCAGCTGGGACAGGGACTACGAGCAGTACTTC.